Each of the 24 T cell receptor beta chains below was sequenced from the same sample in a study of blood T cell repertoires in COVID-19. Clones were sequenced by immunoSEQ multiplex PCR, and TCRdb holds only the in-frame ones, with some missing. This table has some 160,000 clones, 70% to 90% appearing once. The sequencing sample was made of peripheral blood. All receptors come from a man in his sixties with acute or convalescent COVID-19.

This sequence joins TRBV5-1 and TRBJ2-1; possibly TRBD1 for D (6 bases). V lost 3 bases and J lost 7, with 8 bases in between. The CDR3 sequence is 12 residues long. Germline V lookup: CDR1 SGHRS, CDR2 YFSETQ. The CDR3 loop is CASSSTGNEQFF. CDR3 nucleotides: TGCGCCAGCAGCTCCACAGGGAATGAGCAGTTCTTC.

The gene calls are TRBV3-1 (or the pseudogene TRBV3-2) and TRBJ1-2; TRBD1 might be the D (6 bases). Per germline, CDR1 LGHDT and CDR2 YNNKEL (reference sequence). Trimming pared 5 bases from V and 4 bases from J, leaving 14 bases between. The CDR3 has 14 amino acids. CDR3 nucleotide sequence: TGTGCCAGCAGCTTTCCGGGACAATTCTATGGCTACACCTTC. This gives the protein CASSFPGQFYGYTF.

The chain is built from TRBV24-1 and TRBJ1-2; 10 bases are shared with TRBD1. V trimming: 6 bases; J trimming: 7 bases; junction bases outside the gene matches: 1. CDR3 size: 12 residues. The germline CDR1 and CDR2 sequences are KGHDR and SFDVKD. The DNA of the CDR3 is TGTGCCACCAGTCGACAGGGGGCTGGCTACACCTTC. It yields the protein CATSRQGAGYTF.

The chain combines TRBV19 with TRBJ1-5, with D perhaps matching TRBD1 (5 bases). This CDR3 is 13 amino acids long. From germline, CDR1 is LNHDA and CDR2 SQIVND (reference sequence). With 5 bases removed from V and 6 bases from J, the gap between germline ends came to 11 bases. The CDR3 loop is CASSPPGGQPQHF. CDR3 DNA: TGTGCCAGTAGTCCCCCCGGGGGTCAGCCCCAGCATTTT.

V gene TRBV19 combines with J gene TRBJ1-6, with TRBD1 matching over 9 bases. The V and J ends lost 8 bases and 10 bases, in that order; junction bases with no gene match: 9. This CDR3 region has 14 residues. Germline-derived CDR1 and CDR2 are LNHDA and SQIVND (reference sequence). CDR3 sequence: CASEPGQGWSPLHF. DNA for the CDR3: TGTGCCAGTGAACCGGGACAGGGATGGTCACCCCTCCACTTT.

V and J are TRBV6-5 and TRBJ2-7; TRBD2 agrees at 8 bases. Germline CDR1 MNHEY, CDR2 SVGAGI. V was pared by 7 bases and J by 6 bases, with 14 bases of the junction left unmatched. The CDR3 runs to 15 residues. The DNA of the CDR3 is TGTGCCAGCACCATAACATCCCAACGGGGGGGCGAGCAGTACTTC. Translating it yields CASTITSQRGGEQYF.

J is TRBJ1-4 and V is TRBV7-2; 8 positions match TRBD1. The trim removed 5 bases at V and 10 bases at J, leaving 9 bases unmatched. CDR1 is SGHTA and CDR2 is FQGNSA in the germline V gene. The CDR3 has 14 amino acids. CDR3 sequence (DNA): TGTGCCAGCAGCCCAGACAGGGGAGACGGAAAACTGTTTTTT. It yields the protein CASSPDRGDGKLFF.

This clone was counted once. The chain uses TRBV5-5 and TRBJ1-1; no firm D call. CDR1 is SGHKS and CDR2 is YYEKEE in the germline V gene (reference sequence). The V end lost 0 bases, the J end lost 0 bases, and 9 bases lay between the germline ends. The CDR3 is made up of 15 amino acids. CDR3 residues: CASSLATAMNTEAFF. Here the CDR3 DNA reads TGTGCCAGCAGCTTGGCTACAGCAATGAACACTGAAGCTTTCTTT.

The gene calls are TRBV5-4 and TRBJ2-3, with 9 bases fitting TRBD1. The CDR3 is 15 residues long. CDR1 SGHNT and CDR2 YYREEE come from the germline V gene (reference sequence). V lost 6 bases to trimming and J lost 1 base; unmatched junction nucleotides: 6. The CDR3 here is CASTRQGGGTDTQYF. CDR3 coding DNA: TGTGCCAGCACCCGACAGGGGGGGGGCACAGATACGCAGTATTTT.

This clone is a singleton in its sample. The CDR3 sequence is CASSESRRANYGYTF. CDR3 bases: TGTGCCAGCAGTGAAAGCAGGCGAGCCAACTATGGCTACACCTTC. The rearrangement links TRBV2 to TRBJ1-2; no clear D. The CDR3 has 15 residues. V lost 2 bases and J 2 bases, leaving 12 bases between the germline ends. CDR1 SNHLY and CDR2 FYNNEI come from the germline V gene.

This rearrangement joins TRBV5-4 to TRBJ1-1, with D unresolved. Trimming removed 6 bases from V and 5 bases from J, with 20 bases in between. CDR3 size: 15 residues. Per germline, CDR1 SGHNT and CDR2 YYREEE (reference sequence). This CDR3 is CASTLPRAGGTEAFF. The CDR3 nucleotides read TGTGCCAGCACCCTCCCAAGAGCAGGAGGGACTGAAGCTTTCTTT.

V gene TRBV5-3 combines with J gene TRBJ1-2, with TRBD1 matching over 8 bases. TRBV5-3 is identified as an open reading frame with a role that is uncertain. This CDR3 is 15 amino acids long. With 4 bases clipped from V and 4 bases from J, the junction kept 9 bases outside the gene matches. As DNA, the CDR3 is TGTGCCAGAAGCCTAGACAGGGGAGTTATCTATGGCTACACCTTC. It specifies CARSLDRGVIYGYTF.

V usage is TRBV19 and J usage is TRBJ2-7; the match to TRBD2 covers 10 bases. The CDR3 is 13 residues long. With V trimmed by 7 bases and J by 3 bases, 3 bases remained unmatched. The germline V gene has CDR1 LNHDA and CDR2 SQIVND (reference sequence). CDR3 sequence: CASIAGGLYEQYF. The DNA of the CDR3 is TGTGCCAGTATAGCGGGGGGTCTCTACGAGCAGTACTTC.

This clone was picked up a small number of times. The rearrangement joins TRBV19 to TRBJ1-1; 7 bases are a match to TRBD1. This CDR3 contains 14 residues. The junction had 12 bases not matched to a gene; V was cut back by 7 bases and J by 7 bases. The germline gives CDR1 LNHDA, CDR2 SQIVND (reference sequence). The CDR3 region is CASISGDSRLEAFF. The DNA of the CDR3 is TGTGCCAGTATATCCGGGGACAGCCGTCTTGAAGCTTTCTTT.

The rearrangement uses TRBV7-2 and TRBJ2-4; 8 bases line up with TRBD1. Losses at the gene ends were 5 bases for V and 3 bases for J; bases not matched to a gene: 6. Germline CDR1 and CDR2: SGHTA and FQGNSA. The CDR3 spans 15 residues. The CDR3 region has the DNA TGTGCCAGCAGCGGGTCCGGGACAGGCAAAAACATTCAGTACTTC. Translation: CASSGSGTGKNIQYF.

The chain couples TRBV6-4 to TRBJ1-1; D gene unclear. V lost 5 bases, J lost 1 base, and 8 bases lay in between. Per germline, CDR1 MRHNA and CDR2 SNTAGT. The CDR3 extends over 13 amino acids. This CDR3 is CASSTGENTEAFF. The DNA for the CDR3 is TGTGCCAGCAGTACCGGAGAGAACACTGAAGCTTTCTTT.

CDR3 protein: CASSRQGVGDEQYF. The DNA of the CDR3 is TGTGCCAGCAGCCGACAGGGAGTAGGGGACGAGCAGTACTTC. V and J are TRBV3-1 (or the pseudogene TRBV3-2) and TRBJ2-7; 7 bases fit TRBD1. The germline V gene has CDR1 LGHDT and CDR2 YNNKEL (reference sequence). CDR3 length: 14 residues. Losses at the gene ends were 4 bases for V and 5 bases for J; bases not matched to a gene: 8.

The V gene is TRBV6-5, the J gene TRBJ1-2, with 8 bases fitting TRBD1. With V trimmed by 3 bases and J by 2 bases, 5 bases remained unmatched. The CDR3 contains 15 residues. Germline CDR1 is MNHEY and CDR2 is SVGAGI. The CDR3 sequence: CASSYQQGVNYGYTF. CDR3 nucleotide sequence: TGTGCCAGCAGTTATCAACAGGGGGTAAACTATGGCTACACCTTC.

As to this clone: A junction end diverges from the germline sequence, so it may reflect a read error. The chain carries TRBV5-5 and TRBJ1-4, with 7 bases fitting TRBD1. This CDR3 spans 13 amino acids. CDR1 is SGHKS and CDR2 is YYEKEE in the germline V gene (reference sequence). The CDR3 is CASSLDGHRGEDF. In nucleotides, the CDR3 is TGTGCCAGCAGCTTGGACGGCCACAGGGGTGAAGATTTT.

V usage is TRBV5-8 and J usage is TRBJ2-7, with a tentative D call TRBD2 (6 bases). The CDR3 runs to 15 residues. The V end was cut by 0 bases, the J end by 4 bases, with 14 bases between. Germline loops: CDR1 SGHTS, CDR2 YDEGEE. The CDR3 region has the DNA TGTGCCAGCAGCTTGGAACCCGGAGGGGAGTACGAGCAGTACTTC. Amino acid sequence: CASSLEPGGEYEQYF.

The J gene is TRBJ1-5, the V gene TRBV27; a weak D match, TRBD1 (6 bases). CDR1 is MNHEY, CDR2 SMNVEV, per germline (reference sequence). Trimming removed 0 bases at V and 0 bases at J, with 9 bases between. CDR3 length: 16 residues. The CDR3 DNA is TGTGCCAGCAGTTTATCGGGGGCGAGTAGCAATCAGCCCCAGCATTTT. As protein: CASSLSGASSNQPQHF.

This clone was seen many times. CDR3 region: CSVDNLAGGLHGYTF. The CDR3 region has the DNA TGCAGCGTTGATAATTTGGCAGGGGGTCTCCATGGCTACACCTTC. V usage is TRBV29-1 and J usage is TRBJ1-2, with 7 bases fitting TRBD1. Looked up from germline, CDR1 is SQVTM and CDR2 is ANQGSEA. The CDR3 totals 15 residues. With V trimmed by 3 bases and J by 6 bases, 13 bases remained unmatched.

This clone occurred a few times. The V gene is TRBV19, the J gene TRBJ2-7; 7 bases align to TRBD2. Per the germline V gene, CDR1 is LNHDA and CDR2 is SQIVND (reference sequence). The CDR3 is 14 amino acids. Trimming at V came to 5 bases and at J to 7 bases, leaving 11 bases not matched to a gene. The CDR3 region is CASSPRGNRGEQYF. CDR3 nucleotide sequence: TGTGCCAGTAGTCCGCGGGGGAACCGGGGGGAGCAGTACTTC.

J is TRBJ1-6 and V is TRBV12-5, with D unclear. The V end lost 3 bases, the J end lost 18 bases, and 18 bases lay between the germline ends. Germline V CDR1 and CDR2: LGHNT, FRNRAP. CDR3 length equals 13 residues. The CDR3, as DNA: TGTGCTAGTGGTTTACTAGGTGGACCTAAAGACCACTTT. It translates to CASGLLGGPKDHF.